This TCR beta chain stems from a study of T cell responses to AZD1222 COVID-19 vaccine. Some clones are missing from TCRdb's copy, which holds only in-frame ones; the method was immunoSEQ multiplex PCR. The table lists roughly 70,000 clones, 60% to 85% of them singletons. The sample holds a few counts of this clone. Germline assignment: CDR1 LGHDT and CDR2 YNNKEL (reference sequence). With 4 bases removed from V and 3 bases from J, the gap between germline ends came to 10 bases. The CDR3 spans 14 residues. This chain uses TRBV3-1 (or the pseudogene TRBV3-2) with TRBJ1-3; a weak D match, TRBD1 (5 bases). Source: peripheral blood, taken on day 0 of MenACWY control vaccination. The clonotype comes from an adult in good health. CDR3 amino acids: CASSPNRSGNTIYF. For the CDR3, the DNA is TGTGCCAGCAGCCCAAACAGGAGTGGAAACACCATATATTTT.